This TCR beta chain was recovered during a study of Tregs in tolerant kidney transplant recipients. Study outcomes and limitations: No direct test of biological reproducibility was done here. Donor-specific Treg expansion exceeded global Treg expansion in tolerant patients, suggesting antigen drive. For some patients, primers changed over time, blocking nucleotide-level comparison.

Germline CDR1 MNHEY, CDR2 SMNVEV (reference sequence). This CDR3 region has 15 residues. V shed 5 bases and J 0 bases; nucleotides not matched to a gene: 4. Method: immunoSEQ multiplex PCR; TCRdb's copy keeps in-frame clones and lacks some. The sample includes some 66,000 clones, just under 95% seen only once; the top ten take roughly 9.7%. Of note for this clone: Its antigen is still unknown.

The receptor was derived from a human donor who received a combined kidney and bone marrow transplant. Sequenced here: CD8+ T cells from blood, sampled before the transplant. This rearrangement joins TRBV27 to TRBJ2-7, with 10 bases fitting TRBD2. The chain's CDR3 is CASSLAGVSSYEQYF. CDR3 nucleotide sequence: TGTGCCAGCAGTCTAGCGGGGGTAAGCTCCTACGAGCAGTACTTC.